The 2 T cell receptor beta chains below were found in one sample sequenced in a study of blood T cell repertoires in COVID-19. Profiled with immunoSEQ multiplex PCR; TCRdb holds only in-frame clones, not every one. The sample gives about 400,000 clones, over 85% of which show up once; around 1.7% is in the top ten. Specimen: PBMCs or T cells enriched from blood (not recorded which). These receptors all come from a woman aged 30 to 39 who had recovered from COVID-19.

V usage is TRBV3-1 (or the pseudogene TRBV3-2) and J usage is TRBJ2-7, with D possibly matching TRBD1 (5 bases). V was shortened by 3 bases and J by 6 bases, with 12 bases between the two germline ends. CDR3 length equals 13 residues. CDR1 is LGHDT, CDR2 YNNKEL, per germline (reference sequence). This CDR3 reads CASSHTRDGEQYF. CDR3 nucleotide sequence: TGTGCCAGCAGCCACACCAGGGATGGCGAGCAGTACTTC.

The CDR3 is CASSRDRGTEQYF. The CDR3 nucleotides are TGTGCCAGCAGTCGGGACAGGGGCACCGAGCAGTACTTC. The rearrangement links TRBV7-9 to TRBJ2-7; TRBD1 agrees at 10 bases. The trim removed 6 bases at V and 6 bases at J, leaving 5 bases unmatched. CDR3 length: 13 residues. From germline, CDR1 is SEHNR and CDR2 FQNEAQ (reference sequence).